This T cell receptor beta chain was captured by sequencing in a study of identical twins (dated by TCRdb to about 2016). Regarding the complete study: TCR alpha and beta repertoires from monozygotic twins, unrelated adults of various ages and cord blood were deep-sequenced to test whether fetal clonotypes persist. Replicate twin experiments were performed at different times using different library preparation protocols to rule out contamination. General findings and caveats noted by the study authors: Out-of-frame TCR alpha sequences shared between twins showed an excess of low generation-probability sequences compared with coincidental sharing between unrelated individuals. Because the same donors could not be followed over many years, conclusions were based on cross-sectional statistical analysis. Fewer insertions were carried by abundant cord blood beta clonotypes, a similar but weaker trend appeared in young adult naive repertoires, and no such trend appeared in memory repertoires. Out-of-frame TCR alpha sharing in monozygotic twins was systematically underestimated by recombination models, whereas sharing between unrelated individuals was in agreement with the recombination models. The excess sharing between twins in beta out-of-frame sequences was weaker because fewer shared sequences reduced the signal-to-noise ratio. Zero-insertion analyses could be partly confounded by invariant T cells such as MAIT and iNKT, though diverse VJ usage argued against such confounding for most clonotypes.

This clonotype was counted between two and nine times. No cognate antigen has been identified for it. Base-call qualities are not available, and no considerably larger clone is one nucleotide away. Only healthy Caucasian donors were included. Three pairs of female monozygotic twins, all aged about 18 to 30 years, made up the twin cohort. CD4+ and CD8+ T cell populations were isolated with positive isolation kits from Invitrogen. V has 3 bases trimmed and J has 2 bases trimmed; junction bases matching no gene number 3. The CDR3 covers 15 residues, taking in both the cysteine and the phenylalanine. This entry keeps only the CDR3 DNA: 45 bases, framed from base 1. The germline V gene provides CDR1 SGHVS and CDR2 FQNEAQ. The library was generated by 5' RACE. Sequencing was carried out with an Illumina HiSeq 2000. Template switching introduced a universal primer binding site; the final cDNA contained a unique molecular identifier, enabling accurate counting of TCR cDNA molecules. First-strand cDNA for TCR alpha and beta chains was synthesized from specific primers in the conserved constant-segment region. Each cDNA library was double barcoded, with a SMART-Mk sample barcode plus Illumina barcodes, to control for contamination. TruSeq adapter sequences and Illumina sample barcodes were added in two successive PCR steps. Sequencing of the TCR alpha and beta cDNA libraries was done on the Illumina HiSeq platform using custom primers. The authors' analysis ran thus. MiGEC was used to process raw reads and extract unique molecular identifiers, and MiXCR was used to find CDR3 positions. For each individual, recombination models were inferred using an EM algorithm with the repgenHMM and IGoR tools. The tcR package in R was used for shared clonotype analysis, with sharing normalized by the product of cloneset sizes. To study raw recombination free of thymic and clonal selection effects, out-of-frame nonproductive sequences were analyzed. TCRdb cleaned the public reads at Q25 with fastp, built clones with MiXCR and kept in-frame beta chains. CDR3 protein sequences are deduplicated, and each keeps its most common genes and DNA. TCRdb assigned the V and J calls; the authors' analysis was not used. Across this sample there are fewer than 550,000 distinct CDR3 sequences, with around 15% seen only once. Roughly 0.42% of the sample is held by the ten biggest clonotypes.

This sample was shared with a second study, whose subject was yellow fever vaccine responses in identical twins. As that second study puts it: The T cell response to vaccination in identical twins was reported by the authors to appear partly convergent and partly personalized. The study precisely tracked vaccine-responding T cell clones in identical twins.

The sequence joins TRBV7-8 to TRBJ2-1, with 8 bases matching TRBD2. The specimen was CD4+ T cells sorted from blood. The source of this sequence is a woman aged 18-29 years in good health. For the CDR3, the sequence is CASSLAGLAYNEQFF. The DNA sequence is given as TGTGCCAGCAGCTTGGCGGGACTAGCCTACAATGAGCAGTTCTTC.